The clone carrying this T cell receptor (beta chain) was observed a single time. Antigen specificity is unknown. This entry belongs to a study of cytomegalovirus exposure and HLA in healthy donors. General study points: Being productive about 87% or about 30% of the time was typical of most TCR beta V segments in an earlier analysis. Donors belonging to an Asian-associated ancestry cluster reportedly showed fewer N-insertions in productive TCRs than the roughly 700-donor mean, according to what a later analysis found.

A multiplex PCR was run with 60 Vbeta primers and 13 Jbeta primers. Measured with immunoSEQ multiplex PCR; TCRdb has only the in-frame clones, and not every one. The table shows roughly 96,000 clones, with approximately 75% occurring only once. The sequencing sample was made of PBMCs. The receptor's source is a woman between 65 and 79 years old in good health and CMV-seropositive.

The CDR3 region is CASSSGQSFTDTQYF. The CDR3 region has the DNA TGCGCCAGCAGCTCCGGACAGTCATTCACAGATACGCAGTATTTT. The rearrangement links TRBV5-1 to TRBJ2-3, with D possibly TRBD1 on 6 matching bases. The germline V gene has CDR1 SGHRS and CDR2 YFSETQ. Deletions cut 3 bases from V and 2 bases from J, with 13 bases between. The CDR3 is made up of 15 amino acids.